One and the same sample provided the 14 T cell receptor beta chains below, sequenced in a study of blood T cell repertoires in COVID-19. Only in-frame clones appear in the TCRdb table, and some are missing; sequencing was by immunoSEQ multiplex PCR. The sample yields some 150,000 clones, about four fifths seen once. The sample was peripheral blood. These receptors all come from a woman in her fifties or sixties with acute or convalescent COVID-19.

The chain is built from TRBV30 and TRBJ2-3, with D unclear. Trimming took off 0 bases at V and 0 bases at J, with 10 bases between the two ends. Germline lookup yields CDR1 GTSNPN and CDR2 SVGIG (reference sequence). The CDR3 consists of 15 residues. The CDR3 DNA sequence: TGTGCCTGGAGTGTAGCTATTCCTAGCACAGATACGCAGTATTTT. This encodes CAWSVAIPSTDTQYF.

J is TRBJ2-1 and V is TRBV6-5; D is perhaps TRBD2 (5 bases). Germline loops: CDR1 MNHEY, CDR2 SVGAGI. The CDR3 is 15 residues long. V was pared by 2 bases and J by 4 bases, with 12 bases between. CDR3 sequence reads: CASSYEGGKYNEQFF. The CDR3 nucleotides are TGTGCCAGCAGTTACGAAGGAGGAAAATACAATGAGCAGTTCTTC.

This rearrangement joins TRBV7-8 to TRBJ1-1; D remains unclear. The V gene lost 2 bases and the J gene lost 0 bases, with 10 bases spanning the gap. Germline assignment: CDR1 SGHVS and CDR2 FQNEAQ. The CDR3 is 15 residues long. CDR3 sequence: CASSLRERMNTEAFF. CDR3 nucleotide sequence: TGTGCCAGCAGCTTACGGGAACGGATGAACACTGAAGCTTTCTTT.

The chain has TRBV5-1 and TRBJ1-1; TRBD1 is a possible D gene (6 bases). Germline V gene lookup returns CDR1 SGHRS and CDR2 YFSETQ. The V end was cut by 4 bases, the J end by 4 bases, with 14 bases between. The CDR3 runs 14 residues. In nucleotides, the CDR3 is TGCGCCAGCAGCCAAGGGGGTTCGGGCACTGAAGCTTTCTTT. This codes for CASSQGGSGTEAFF. Supplemented by reference TRBV5-1 and TRBJ1-1, the full variable domain reads KAGVTQTPRYLIKTRGQQVTLSCSPISGHRSVSWYQQTPGQGLQFLFEYFSETQRNKGNFPGRFSGRQFSNSRSEMNVSTLELGDSALYLCASSQGGSGTEAFFGQGTRLTVV.

V gene TRBV28 combines with J gene TRBJ1-5; 8 bases map to TRBD1. The CDR3 contains 15 residues. Losses at the gene ends were 6 bases for V and 4 bases for J; bases not matched to a gene: 8. Germline V gives CDR1 MDHEN, CDR2 SYDVKM. CDR3: CASSYRGQGNQPQHF. Here the CDR3 DNA reads TGTGCCAGCAGCTATCGCGGACAGGGAAATCAGCCCCAGCATTTT.

The V call is TRBV7-9, the J call TRBJ2-2; 7 bases match TRBD1. Trimming removed 5 bases from V and 9 bases from J; junction bases left unmatched: 15. The CDR3 is made up of 16 amino acids. CDR1 and CDR2 from the germline V gene are SEHNR and FQNEAQ (reference sequence). The CDR3 is CASSPRTGLWNRELFF. The CDR3 DNA sequence: TGTGCCAGCAGCCCCCGGACAGGTTTGTGGAACCGGGAGCTGTTTTTT.

The chain has TRBV7-9 and TRBJ2-5; D not certain. The CDR3 totals 10 residues. The germline V gene encodes CDR1 SEHNR and CDR2 FQNEAQ (reference sequence). V gave up 4 bases and J gave up 6 bases, with 3 bases separating them. CDR3: CASSSKTQYF. CDR3 DNA: TGTGCCAGCAGCTCAAAGACCCAGTACTTC.

The chain joins TRBV6-2 or TRBV6-3 to TRBJ2-7; 10 bases match TRBD1. Germline V gives CDR1 MNHEY, CDR2 SVGEGT. Trimming removed 4 bases from V and 3 bases from J; junction bases left unmatched: 6. CDR3 length: 15 residues. The CDR3 reads CASSLAGTGVYEQYF. The CDR3 coding sequence is TGTGCCAGCAGTTTGGCGGGGACAGGGGTCTACGAGCAGTACTTC.

In its sample, this clone was seen a few times. This chain links TRBV25-1 with TRBJ2-7; TRBD1 is a possible D gene (6 bases). The CDR3 is 16 residues long. The V gene's germline CDR1 is MGHDK and CDR2 SYGVNS. The V gene lost 3 bases and the J gene lost 0 bases, with 15 bases spanning the gap. CDR3 in amino acids: CASSDGDISGSYEQYF. The CDR3 bases are TGTGCCAGCAGTGACGGGGACATTTCGGGCTCCTACGAGCAGTACTTC.

The chain uses TRBV9 and TRBJ2-3, with a tentative D call TRBD2 (5 bases). The CDR3 is made up of 16 amino acids. The V and J ends lost 1 base and 1 base respectively, with 13 bases between them. CDR1 and CDR2 (germline): SGDLS, YYNGEE. The CDR3: CASSVSFRGGTDTQYF. The CDR3 bases are TGTGCCAGCAGCGTATCCTTTCGGGGAGGCACAGATACGCAGTATTTT.

The chain couples TRBV19 to TRBJ2-2, with 10 bases fitting TRBD2. Germline values: CDR1 LNHDA, CDR2 SQIVND (reference sequence). V dropped 5 bases and J dropped 4; count of bases not matched to a gene: 7. The CDR3 consists of 16 residues. In DNA form, the CDR3 reads TGTGCCAGTAGTGCCCTAGCGGGGGCGCTCACCGGGGAGCTGTTTTTT. Its protein product is CASSALAGALTGELFF.

The V call is TRBV18, the J call TRBJ1-2; tentatively, D is TRBD1 (5 bases). Germline CDR1 KGHSH, CDR2 LQKENI. This CDR3 spans 16 amino acids. V was shortened by 0 bases and J by 7 bases, with 18 bases between the two germline ends. The CDR3 loop reads CASSPPSYGQGGGYTF. CDR3 in DNA: TGTGCCAGCTCACCACCGAGCTACGGGCAGGGTGGTGGCTACACCTTC.

CDR3 protein: CASSPLAGVSYEQYF. CDR3 DNA: TGTGCCAGCAGCCCCCTAGCGGGGGTTTCCTACGAGCAGTACTTC. The chain recombines TRBV14 with TRBJ2-7, with 10 bases matching TRBD2. Trimming at V came to 4 bases and at J to 1 base, leaving 4 bases not matched to a gene. Germline-derived CDR1 and CDR2 are SGHDN and FVKESK. There are 15 residues in the CDR3.

The chain recombines TRBV23-1 with TRBJ2-5; tentatively, D is TRBD2 (6 bases). TRBV23-1 qualifies as an ORF whose function is uncertain. The ends were cut back, 2 bases at V and 3 bases at J, with 13 bases in the middle. This CDR3 has 15 amino acids. The CDR3 loop reads CASSQTGTCKETQYF. CDR3 DNA sequence: TGCGCCAGCAGTCAAACCGGGACTTGCAAAGAGACCCAGTACTTC.